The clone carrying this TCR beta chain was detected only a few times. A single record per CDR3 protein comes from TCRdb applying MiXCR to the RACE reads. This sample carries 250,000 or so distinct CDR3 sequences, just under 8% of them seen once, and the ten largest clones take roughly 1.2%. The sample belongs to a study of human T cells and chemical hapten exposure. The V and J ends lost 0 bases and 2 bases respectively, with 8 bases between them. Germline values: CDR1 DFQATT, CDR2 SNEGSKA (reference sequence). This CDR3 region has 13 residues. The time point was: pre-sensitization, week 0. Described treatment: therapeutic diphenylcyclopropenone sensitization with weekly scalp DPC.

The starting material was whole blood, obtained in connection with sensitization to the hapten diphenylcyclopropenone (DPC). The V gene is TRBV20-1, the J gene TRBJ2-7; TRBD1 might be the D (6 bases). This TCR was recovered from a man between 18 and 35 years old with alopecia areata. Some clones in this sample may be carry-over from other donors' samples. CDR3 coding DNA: TGCAGTGCTAGAGATCACAGGGCCTACGAGCAGTACGTC. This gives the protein CSARDHRAYEQYV.